This is a list of T cell receptor beta chains from one sample in a study of T cell clonotyping in hematopoietic cell transplantation. Only in-frame clones appear in the TCRdb table, and some are missing; sequencing was by immunoSEQ multiplex PCR. The table has over 25,000 clones, about 90% seen once. The sample consisted of PBMCs, taken 100 days after allogeneic stem cell transplant. The source of these receptors is a female patient aged 50 to 60 who had an allogeneic stem cell transplant from a related donor, so the T cells may come from the graft donor. Some clones in this sample may be carry-over from other donors' samples. Each CDR3 is given with its conserved first and last residue. Fields, in order: V gene, D gene, J gene, clone size, CDR3 DNA, CDR3 protein. D genes are given only for firm matches. Size is omitted from some rows. Given values are once, few, many or a class for expanded clones.

TRBV6-5	-	TRBJ2-7	few	TGTGCCAGCAGTGGCCACAGAGATTACGAGCAGTACTTC	CASSGHRDYEQYF
TRBV19	-	TRBJ2-2	-	TGTGCCAGCCAGGAGGGGGGGCCCGGGGAGCTGTTTTTT	CASQEGGPGELFF
TRBV13	-	TRBJ1-2	-	TGTGCCAGCAGCACCGGGACAAGGAGCCTTGGCTACACCTTC	CASSTGTRSLGYTF
TRBV7-9	-	TRBJ1-1	-	TGTGCCAGCAGCTTAGGCGGGCCGAACACTGAAGCTTTCTTT	CASSLGGPNTEAFF
TRBV5-1	-	TRBJ2-3	once	TGCGCCAGCAGCATCGCGGGGAGTCCAGATACGCAGTATTTT	CASSIAGSPDTQYF
TRBV29-1	-	TRBJ1-2	-	TGCAGCATACATCGGGAGGGCTACACCTTC	CSIHREGYTF
TRBV9	-	TRBJ2-3	-	TGTGCCAGCAGCGCAGGGGTGGGGCGGGGCTCACTCACAGATACGCAGTATTTT	CASSAGVGRGSLTDTQYF
TRBV20-1	-	TRBJ2-3	-	TGCAGTGCTACTCTCGGAGGGCCCACGTATTTT	CSATLGGPTYF
TRBV14	TRBD1	TRBJ1-2	-	TGTGCCAGCAGCCACTACGGTTGGGACAGGGGAGATGGCTACACCTTC	CASSHYGWDRGDGYTF
TRBV9	-	TRBJ2-2	-	TGTGCCAGCAGCGTACGGAGGGAGCCATCCGGGGAGCTGTTTTTT	CASSVRREPSGELFF
TRBV5-1	-	TRBJ2-3	-	TGCGCCAGCAGCTTCGGCCTGCTTGATACGCAGTATTTT	CASSFGLLDTQYF
TRBV5-1	TRBD2	TRBJ2-7	once	TGCGCCAGCAGCATCCGGACTAGCGGAGACTACGAGCAGTACTTC	CASSIRTSGDYEQYF
TRBV6-1	TRBD1	TRBJ1-4	-	TGTGCCAGCAGTGAAGGGACAGGGGAAAAACTGTTTTTT	CASSEGTGEKLFF
TRBV13	-	TRBJ1-1	-	TGTGCCAGCAGCTCCGGACATTCTCATATGAACACTGAAGCTTTCTTT	CASSSGHSHMNTEAFF
TRBV6-5	-	TRBJ1-2	-	TGTGCCAGCAGTCAAGGGGTGGGCGGCTACACCTTC	CASSQGVGGYTF
TRBV27	-	TRBJ1-3	-	TGTGCCAGCAGTTTATCGTCCACTCGGGCGCACTCTGGAAACACCATATATTTT	CASSLSSTRAHSGNTIYF
TRBV29-1	-	TRBJ2-5	-	TGCAGCGTGAACAGGGGGGGCGTCGAGACCCAGTACTTC	CSVNRGGVETQYF